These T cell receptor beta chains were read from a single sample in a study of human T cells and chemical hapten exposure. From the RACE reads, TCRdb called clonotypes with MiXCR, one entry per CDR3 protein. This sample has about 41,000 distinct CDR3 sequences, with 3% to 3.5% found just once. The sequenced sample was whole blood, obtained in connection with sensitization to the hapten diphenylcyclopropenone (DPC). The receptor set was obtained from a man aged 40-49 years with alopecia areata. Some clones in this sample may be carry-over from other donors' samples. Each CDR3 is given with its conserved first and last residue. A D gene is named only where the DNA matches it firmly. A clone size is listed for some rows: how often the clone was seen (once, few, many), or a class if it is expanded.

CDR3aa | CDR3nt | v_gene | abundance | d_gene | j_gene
CASSHFQGQVYEQYF | TGCGCCAGCAGCCACTTCCAAGGACAAGTCTACGAGCAGTACTTC | TRBV4-3 | many | . | TRBJ2-7
CASSQDAGQNYYEQYF | TGCGCCAGCAGCCAAGACGCGGGGCAGAACTACTACGAGCAGTACTTC | TRBV4-1 | many | . | TRBJ2-7
CASSGRTGRDEKLFF | TGCGCCAGCAGCGGACGGACAGGGAGGGATGAAAAACTGTTTTTT | TRBV5-1 | . | TRBD1 | TRBJ1-4
CASSPLRTSGSETQYF | TGTGCCAGCTCACCCCTTCGGACTAGCGGGAGTGAGACCCAGTACTTC | TRBV18 | many | TRBD2 | TRBJ2-5
CASSKEYRLPTDTQYF | TGTGCCAGCAGCAAAGAGTACAGGCTACCCACAGATACGCAGTATTTT | TRBV21-1 | few | . | TRBJ2-3
CSVHITQETQYF | TGCAGCGTCCACATCACACAAGAGACCCAGTACTTC | TRBV29-1 | many | . | TRBJ2-5
CASSLEAAYQETQYF | TGTGCCAGCAGCTTGGAGGCGGCGTACCAAGAGACCCAGTACTTC | TRBV5-4 | many | . | TRBJ2-5
CASSLPSGSSYEQYF | TGTGCCAGCAGCCTCCCCAGCGGGAGCTCCTACGAGCAGTACTTC | TRBV28 | . | TRBD2 | TRBJ2-7
CSAREGSSYNSPLHF | TGCAGTGCTAGAGAAGGCAGCTCCTATAATTCACCCCTCCACTTT | TRBV20-1 | . | . | TRBJ1-6
CSARVGPLYGGDTQYF | TGCAGTGCTAGAGTGGGGCCGCTTTATGGGGGGGATACGCAGTATTTT | TRBV20-1 | many | . | TRBJ2-3
CASSREDRGQGEQYF | TGCGCCAGCAGCCGAGAGGACAGGGGGCAAGGCGAGCAGTACTTC | TRBV4-1 | many | TRBD1 | TRBJ2-7
CSVVTGPYEQYF | TGCAGCGTTGTAACAGGGCCCTACGAGCAGTACTTC | TRBV29-1 | many | . | TRBJ2-7
CASSSNRGQMDEQFF | TGTGCCAGCAGCTCCAACAGGGGCCAGATGGATGAGCAGTTCTTC | TRBV7-9 | many | TRBD1 | TRBJ2-1
CSVKTIGGGELFF | TGCAGCGTAAAAACCATAGGCGGAGGGGAGCTGTTTTTT | TRBV29-1 | many | . | TRBJ2-2
CASSLQPGLATNEQFF | TGTGCCAGCAGCCTCCAACCCGGACTAGCGACTAATGAGCAGTTCTTC | TRBV27 | many | TRBD2 | TRBJ2-1
CASSLAGNQPQHF | TGTGCCAGCAGCTTGGCGGGAAATCAGCCCCAGCATTTT | TRBV5-6 | many | . | TRBJ1-5
CSVERTAEQFF | TGCAGCGTTGAGAGGACAGCTGAGCAGTTCTTC | TRBV29-1 | many | . | TRBJ2-1
CASSPPVRGEESNTF | TGTGCCAGCTCACCACCGGTCAGGGGTGAAGAGTCTAACACCTTC | TRBV18 | many | . | TRBJ1-2
CASSSGQYNEKLFF | TGTGCCAGCAGCTCGGGACAGTATAATGAAAAACTGTTTTTT | TRBV6-5 | many | TRBD1 | TRBJ1-4
CASSLQGTGRPPLHF | TGTGCCAGCAGCTTACAAGGGACAGGGCGACCGCCCCTCCACTTT | TRBV11-2 | few | TRBD1 | TRBJ1-6
CASSLSAGPQHF | TGTGCCAGCAGCTTGTCGGCAGGGCCCCAGCATTTT | TRBV5-6 | . | . | TRBJ1-5
CASSEQSTDTQYF | TGTGCCAGCAGCGAACAGAGCACAGATACGCAGTATTTT | TRBV7-9 | medium-sized | . | TRBJ2-3
CAISTLGGGETQYF | TGTGCCATCAGCACACTCGGGGGCGGCGAGACCCAGTACTTC | TRBV10-3 | many | . | TRBJ2-5
CASSQIAGGSAGELFF | TGTGCCAGCAGCCAAATAGCGGGAGGGTCGGCCGGGGAGCTGTTTTTT | TRBV3-1 | many | TRBD2 | TRBJ2-2
CASTIGGTVINQPQHF | TGTGCCAGCACCATAGGAGGGACAGTTATCAATCAGCCCCAGCATTTT | TRBV6-2/TRBV6-3 | few | TRBD1 | TRBJ1-5
CASSQDISGTQFF | TGTGCCAGCAGCCAAGATATCAGCGGCACGCAGTTCTTC | TRBV14 | many | . | TRBJ2-1
CASSLETGGAIPYNEQFF | TGTGCCAGCAGTTTGGAGACAGGGGGTGCGATCCCCTACAATGAGCAGTTCTTC | TRBV12-3/TRBV12-4 | . | TRBD1 | TRBJ2-1
CAWSDGNTEAFF | TGTGCCTGGAGTGACGGGAACACTGAAGCTTTCTTT | TRBV30 | many | . | TRBJ1-1
CSASSMRGEETQYF | TGCAGTGCTAGTAGTATGCGGGGCGAAGAGACCCAGTACTTC | TRBV20-1 | . | . | TRBJ2-5
CASSVAGRTYEQYF | TGTGCCAGCAGTGTAGCAGGGCGGACCTACGAGCAGTACTTC | TRBV12-3/TRBV12-4 | . | . | TRBJ2-7
CASSPRTRGSTDTQYF | TGTGCCAGCAGTCCCCGGACTAGGGGAAGCACAGATACGCAGTATTTT | TRBV6-5 | many | TRBD2 | TRBJ2-3